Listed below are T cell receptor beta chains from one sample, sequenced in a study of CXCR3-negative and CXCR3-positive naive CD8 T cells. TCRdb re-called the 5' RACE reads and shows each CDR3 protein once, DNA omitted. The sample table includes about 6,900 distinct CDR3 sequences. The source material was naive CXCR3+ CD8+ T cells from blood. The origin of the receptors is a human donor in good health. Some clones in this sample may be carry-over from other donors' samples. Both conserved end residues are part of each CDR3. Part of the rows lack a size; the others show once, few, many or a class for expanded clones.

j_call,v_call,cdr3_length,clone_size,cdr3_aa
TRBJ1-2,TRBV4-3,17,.,CASSQGRQGAPGYGYTF
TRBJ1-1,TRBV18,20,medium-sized,CASSPPTAQMTNIMNTEAFF
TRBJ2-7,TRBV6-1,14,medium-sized,CASSETGSPYEQYF
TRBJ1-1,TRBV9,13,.,CASSPWMNTEAFF
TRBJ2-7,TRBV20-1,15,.,CSARSDAVSSYEQYF
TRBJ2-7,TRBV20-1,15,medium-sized,CSARARDFGGYEQYF
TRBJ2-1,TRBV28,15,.,CASTHSREPAHEQFF
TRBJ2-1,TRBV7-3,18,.,CASSAGLAGETSYNEQFF
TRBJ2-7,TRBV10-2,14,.,CASSDLGLAGEQYF
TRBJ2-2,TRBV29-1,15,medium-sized,CSVEGLAVNTGELFF
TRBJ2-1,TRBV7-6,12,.,CASSPPRAEQFF